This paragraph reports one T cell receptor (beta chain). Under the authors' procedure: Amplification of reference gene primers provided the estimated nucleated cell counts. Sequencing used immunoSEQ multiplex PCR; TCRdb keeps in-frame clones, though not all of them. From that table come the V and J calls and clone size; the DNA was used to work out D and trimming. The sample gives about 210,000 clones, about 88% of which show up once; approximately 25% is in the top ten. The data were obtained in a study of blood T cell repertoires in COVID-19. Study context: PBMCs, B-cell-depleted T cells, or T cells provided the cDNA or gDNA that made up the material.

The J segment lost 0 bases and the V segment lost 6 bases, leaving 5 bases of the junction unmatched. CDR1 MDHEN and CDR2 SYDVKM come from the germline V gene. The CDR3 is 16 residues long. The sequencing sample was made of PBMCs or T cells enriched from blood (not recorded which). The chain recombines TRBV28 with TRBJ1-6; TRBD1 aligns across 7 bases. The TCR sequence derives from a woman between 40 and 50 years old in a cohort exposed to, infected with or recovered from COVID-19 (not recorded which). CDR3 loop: CASSTGVGSYNSPLHF. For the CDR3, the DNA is TGTGCCAGCAGCACAGGGGTGGGCTCCTATAATTCACCCCTCCACTTT.